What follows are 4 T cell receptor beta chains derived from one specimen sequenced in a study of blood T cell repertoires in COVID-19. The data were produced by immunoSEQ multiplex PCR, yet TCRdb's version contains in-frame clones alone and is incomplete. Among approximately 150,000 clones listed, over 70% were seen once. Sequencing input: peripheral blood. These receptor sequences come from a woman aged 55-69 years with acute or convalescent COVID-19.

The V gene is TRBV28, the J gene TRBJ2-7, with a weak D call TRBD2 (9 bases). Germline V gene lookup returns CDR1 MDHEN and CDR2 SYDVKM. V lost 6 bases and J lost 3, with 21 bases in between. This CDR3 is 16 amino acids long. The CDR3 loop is CASSTPGGGRGYEQYF. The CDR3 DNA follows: TGTGCCAGCAGCACTCCAGGGGGCGGGAGGGGCTACGAGCAGTACTTC. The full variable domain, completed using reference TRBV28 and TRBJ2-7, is DVKVTQSSRYLVKRTGEKVFLECVQDMDHENMFWYRQDPGLGLRLIYFSYDVKMKEKGDIPEGYSVSREKKERFSLILESASTNQTSMYLCASSTPGGGRGYEQYFGPGTRLTVT.

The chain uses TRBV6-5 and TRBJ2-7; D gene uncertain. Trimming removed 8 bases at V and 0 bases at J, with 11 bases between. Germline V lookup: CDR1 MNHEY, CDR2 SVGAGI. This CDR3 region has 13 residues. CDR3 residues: CASRRGLSYEQYF. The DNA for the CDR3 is TGTGCCAGCCGACGCGGCCTCTCCTACGAGCAGTACTTC.

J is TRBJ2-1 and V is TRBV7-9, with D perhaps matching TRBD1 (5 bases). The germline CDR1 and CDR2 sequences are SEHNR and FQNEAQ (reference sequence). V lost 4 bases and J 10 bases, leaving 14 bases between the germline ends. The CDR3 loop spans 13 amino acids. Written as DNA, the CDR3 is TGTGCCAGCAGCTCAACACGGTCAGGGGAGCAGTTCTTC. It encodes CASSSTRSGEQFF.

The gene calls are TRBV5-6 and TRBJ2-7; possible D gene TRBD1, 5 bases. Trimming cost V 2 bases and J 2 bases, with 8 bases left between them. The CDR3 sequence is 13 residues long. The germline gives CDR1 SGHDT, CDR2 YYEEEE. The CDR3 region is CASSLGVPYEQYF. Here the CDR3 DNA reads TGTGCCAGCAGCTTAGGGGTGCCCTACGAGCAGTACTTC.